Following are 4 T cell receptor beta chains from one sample sequenced in a study of CD8+ T cells in alopecia areata. Sequencing used cDNA as its template, made by extracting RNA and reverse transcribing it. Method: immunoSEQ multiplex PCR; TCRdb's copy keeps in-frame clones and lacks some. The sample carries 150,000 to 250,000 clones, 60% recorded once. Treatment in this sample: oral pan-JAK inhibitor, 5-10 mg twice daily. The sample was CD4+ T cells sorted from blood, taken at week 4, from a patient treated with tofacitinib. The receptors were gathered from a human donor with alopecia areata.

This chain connects TRBV4-1 to TRBJ1-2, with TRBD1 matching 9 bases. Germline CDR1 reads MGHRA; CDR2 reads YSYEKL. The CDR3 runs to 13 residues. J gave up 7 bases and V 6 bases, and 6 bases lay outside the gene matches. This CDR3 reads CASRPTGGFGYTF. The CDR3 coding sequence is TGCGCCAGCAGGCCCACAGGGGGCTTTGGCTACACCTTC.

The V and J genes are TRBV6-5 and TRBJ1-2; D ambiguous. The V gene lost 7 bases and the J gene lost 2 bases, with 14 bases spanning the gap. The germline gives CDR1 MNHEY, CDR2 SVGAGI. This CDR3 comprises 14 residues. The CDR3 region is CASTPDGRNYGYTF. CDR3 bases: TGTGCCAGCACCCCGGACGGAAGAAACTATGGCTACACCTTC.

The chain combines TRBV2 with TRBJ2-3; 8 bases agree with TRBD1. Per the germline V gene, CDR1 is SNHLY and CDR2 is FYNNEI. The J segment lost 3 bases and the V segment lost 7 bases, leaving 6 bases of the junction unmatched. This CDR3 region has 14 residues. This chain's CDR3 is CASKIGTGTDTQYF. CDR3 bases: TGTGCCAGCAAAATCGGGACAGGAACAGATACGCAGTATTTT.

A few counts support this clone. The J gene is TRBJ2-7, the V gene TRBV29-1, with D hard to call. Trimming took 4 bases from V and 0 from J, leaving 10 bases between them. The length of the CDR3 is 13 residues. Germline loops: CDR1 SQVTM, CDR2 ANQGSEA. The CDR3 spells CSVGRKISYEQYF. In nucleotides, the CDR3 is TGCAGCGTTGGAAGGAAAATCTCCTACGAGCAGTACTTC.